This T cell receptor (beta chain) derives from a study of cytomegalovirus exposure and HLA in healthy donors. Vbeta (60) and Jbeta (13) primers were used in the PCR. The data were produced by immunoSEQ multiplex PCR, yet TCRdb's version contains in-frame clones alone and is incomplete. The sample has 100,000 to 150,000 clones; 60% to 85% are singletons. V was shortened by 4 bases and J by 5 bases, with 14 bases between the two germline ends. The CDR3 totals 14 residues. Germline V CDR1 and CDR2: LGHNA, YNFKEQ. Study-level findings and limits: Later analysis showed TCR association rates varying by HLA locus, highest for DRB1 and lowest for HLA-C. In a later analysis, at a false discovery rate of 0.05, roughly 18,000 TCR beta sequences were associated with HLA alleles. Presence/absence analyses assumed roughly uniform sequencing depth across donors, which may not hold.

For this clone: Its target is unknown.

J is TRBJ1-1 and V is TRBV4-2; D gene ambiguous. The sample consisted of PBMCs. The receptor was derived from a man aged 50 to 59 in good health and CMV-seropositive. CDR3 amino acids: CASSPRHEATEAFF. As DNA, the CDR3 is TGTGCCAGCAGCCCACGACACGAAGCAACTGAAGCTTTCTTT.